This TCR beta chain was recorded in a study of regulatory T cells in long-lasting Graves disease. General observations from the study: New patients shared some 890 public clonotypes, fewer than the approximately 2,500 shared by persistent patients.

Trimming pared 6 bases from V and 5 bases from J, leaving 10 bases between. The CDR3 length is 13 residues. CDR1 ENHRY and CDR2 SYGVKD come from the germline V gene. This clonotype occurred many times. Antigen unknown. The time point was: newly diagnosed GD, antithyroid drugs for less than 3 months. From RNA extracted from PBMCs, the TCR library was made. Relying on iRepertoire HTBI primers and Arm-PCR of CDR3 regions, the team built TCR beta libraries. One entry per CDR3 protein, called by TCRdb with MiXCR from the multiplex PCR reads. The sample lists 500,000 or so distinct CDR3 sequences; 15% to 20% were seen once. These data are also associated with another study on T cells in Graves' hyperthyroidism and ophthalmopathy. From that paper: The TCR CDR3 first-round RT-PCR relied on the HTBI primer set. Before onset, ophthalmopathy was predicted by the model a median 6.5 months earlier.

Material: peripheral blood mononuclear cells (PBMCs), obtained at new diagnosis, from a patient treated with antithyroid drugs. This receptor was identified in a middle-aged man with Graves disease. The chain links TRBV10-3 to TRBJ2-2; TRBD1 is a possible D gene (6 bases). CDR3 amino acids: CAIRVGQTGELFF. The CDR3 nucleotides are TGTGCCATCAGAGTAGGACAGACCGGGGAGCTGTTTTTT.